The 10 T cell receptor beta chains below all came from one sample that was sequenced in a study of human T cells and chemical hapten exposure. Time point of the sample: patch test 1, 2 weeks after DPC sensitization. The treatment is: therapeutic diphenylcyclopropenone sensitization with weekly scalp DPC. RNA extraction used unfractionated whole blood as the source of total RNA. TCRdb recomputed calls from the RACE reads with MiXCR, one row per CDR3 protein. The table lists 39,000 or so distinct CDR3 sequences, 3% to 4% of them singletons. The source material was whole blood, sampled in connection with sensitization to the hapten diphenylcyclopropenone (DPC). The source of these receptors is a man between 50 and 59 years old with alopecia areata. Some clones in this sample may be carry-over from other donors' samples.

This clonotype showed up many times. The J gene is TRBJ1-1, the V gene TRBV5-1; 10 nucleotides line up with TRBD1. The length of the CDR3 is 15 residues. Germline CDR1 reads SGHRS; CDR2 reads YFSETQ. The V gene end was trimmed by 3 bases and the J gene end by 5 bases; junction bases not matched to a gene: 7. In DNA, the CDR3 is TGCGCCAGCAGCTCCGGACAGGGGGATGGTACTGAAGCTTTCTTT. It translates to CASSSGQGDGTEAFF.

This clonotype was seen at least ten times. The chain uses TRBV29-1 and TRBJ1-1; tentatively, D is TRBD1 (5 bases). The CDR3 is made up of 13 amino acids. CDR1 is SQVTM and CDR2 is ANQGSEA in the germline V gene. With 4 bases removed from V and 4 bases from J, the gap between germline ends came to 13 bases. This chain's CDR3 is CSVGRQPRTEAFF. CDR3 nucleotide sequence: TGCAGCGTTGGCCGACAGCCTCGCACTGAAGCTTTCTTT.

This chain joins TRBV28 and TRBJ1-1; D is ambiguous. V lost 3 bases, J lost 2 bases, and 7 bases lay in between. The CDR3 totals 13 residues. Germline values: CDR1 MDHEN, CDR2 SYDVKM. The CDR3 reads CASSFVSNTEAFF. CDR3 nucleotides: TGTGCCAGCAGTTTTGTGTCCAACACTGAAGCTTTCTTT.

Ten or more counts support this clonotype. The chain recombines TRBV30 with TRBJ1-1, with D maybe TRBD1 (5 bases). Trimming removed 0 bases from V and 3 bases from J, with 8 bases in between. Germline values: CDR1 GTSNPN, CDR2 SVGIG (reference sequence). The CDR3 has 13 amino acids. This CDR3 reads CAWSVLRDTEAFF. The CDR3 bases are TGTGCCTGGAGTGTACTCAGGGACACTGAAGCTTTCTTT.

In its sample, this clonotype was seen many times. The chain employs TRBV18 and TRBJ2-3, with no clear D. The V gene's germline CDR1 is KGHSH and CDR2 LQKENI. The CDR3 sequence is 15 residues long. Trimming removed 4 bases at V and 1 base at J, with 12 bases between. CDR3 amino acids: CASSLMEGRTDTQYF. CDR3 sequence (DNA): TGTGCCAGCTCACTAATGGAAGGGCGCACAGATACGCAGTATTTT. Full variable domain (rest looked up from reference TRBV18 and TRBJ2-3): NAGVMQNPRHLVRRRGQEARLRCSPMKGHSHVYWYRQLPEEGLKFMVYLQKENIIDESGMPKERFSAEFPKEGPSILRIQQVVRGDSAAYFCASSLMEGRTDTQYFGPGTRLTVL.

This clonotype was detected a few times. The chain uses TRBV5-4 and TRBJ1-6, with TRBD1 as a possible D gene (5 bases). The ends were cut back, 6 bases at V and 7 bases at J, with 17 bases in the middle. Germline CDR1 SGHNT, CDR2 YYREEE (reference sequence). This CDR3 is built from 15 residues. The CDR3 coding sequence is TGTGCCAGCACCGGAGGGGCAGGGAGAAATTCACCCCTCCACTTT. Amino acids: CASTGGAGRNSPLHF.

As regards this clonotype: This may stem from a read error, because a much larger clone lies one nucleotide away. This chain connects TRBV4-2 to TRBJ2-7, with 11 positions matching TRBD2. V was clipped by 8 bases and J by 5 bases; unmatched bases: 11. The CDR3 has 15 amino acids. Germline CDR1 LGHNA, CDR2 YNFKEQ. The CDR3 here is CASGLLGTSGDEQYF. Written as DNA, the CDR3 is TGTGCCAGCGGCCTTCTCGGGACTAGCGGAGACGAGCAGTACTTC.

This clonotype was counted many times. The chain recombines TRBV6-5 with TRBJ1-5; tentative D call: TRBD1 (5 bases). This CDR3 has 13 amino acids. CDR1 is MNHEY, CDR2 SVGAGI, per germline. Trimming took 4 bases from V and 7 from J, leaving 11 bases between them. The CDR3 loop reads CASSSAGRQPQHF. In DNA form, the CDR3 reads TGTGCCAGCAGTTCGGCAGGGCGGCAGCCCCAGCATTTT.

The genes are TRBV18 and TRBJ1-4; tentatively, D is TRBD1 (6 bases). Germline lookup yields CDR1 KGHSH and CDR2 LQKENI. Trimming left V 2 bases short and J 6 bases short, with 13 bases between. The length of the CDR3 is 15 residues. The CDR3, as DNA: TGTGCCAGCTCACCAGCGGAGGGGGTTTATGAAAAACTGTTTTTT. It is translated as CASSPAEGVYEKLFF.

This clonotype has just a few counts. V usage is TRBV27 and J usage is TRBJ2-1; D is perhaps TRBD1 or TRBD2 (5 bases each). This CDR3 has 14 amino acids. Trimming removed 3 bases from V and 7 bases from J, with 13 bases in between. The V gene's germline CDR1 is MNHEY and CDR2 SMNVEV (reference sequence). Here the CDR3 DNA reads TGTGCCAGCAGTTTCGGGACCCCCTGGAATGAGCAGTTCTTC. Translating it yields CASSFGTPWNEQFF.